This T cell receptor (beta chain) was sequenced in a study of T cell responses to AZD1222 COVID-19 vaccine. Study outcomes and limitations: Sampling that yielded the repertoires occurred only after the peak T cell response. Only 5 to 7 individuals given AZD1222 were seropositive at baseline. CD4 TCRs covered the whole spike, strongest at regions 160-218 and 743-854. White British donors predominated, females outnumbered males, and clonal diversity was possibly underestimated.

Turning to this clone: Its matching antigen is unknown.

Germline CDR1 and CDR2: GTSNPN and SVGIG (reference sequence). This CDR3 contains 16 residues. J gave up 4 bases and V 1 base, and 8 bases lay outside the gene matches. Sequencing used immunoSEQ multiplex PCR; TCRdb keeps in-frame clones, though not all of them. The sample lists about 35,000 clones, 85% to 90% seen once, with 11% in the top ten. Sequenced material: peripheral blood, taken 28 days after the second AZD1222 dose. The chain combines TRBV30 with TRBJ1-5; TRBD1 agrees at 9 bases. The sequence derives from an adult who received the AZD1222 COVID-19 vaccine. For the CDR3, the DNA is TGTGCCTGGAGTGCTACCGGGACAGGGAATAATCAGCCCCAGCATTTT. Its protein is CAWSATGTGNNQPQHF.